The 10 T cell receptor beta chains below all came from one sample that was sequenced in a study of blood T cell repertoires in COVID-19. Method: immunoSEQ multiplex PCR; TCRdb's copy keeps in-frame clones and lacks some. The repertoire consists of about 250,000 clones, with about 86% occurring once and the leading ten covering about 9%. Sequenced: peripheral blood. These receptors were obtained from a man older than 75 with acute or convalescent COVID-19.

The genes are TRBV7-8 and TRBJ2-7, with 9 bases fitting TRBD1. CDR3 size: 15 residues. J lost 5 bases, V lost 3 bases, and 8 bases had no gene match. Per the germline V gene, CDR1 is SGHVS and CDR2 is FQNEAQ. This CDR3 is CASSLSGTGSHEQYF. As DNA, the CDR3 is TGTGCCAGCAGCTTGTCCGGGACAGGGTCCCACGAGCAGTACTTC.

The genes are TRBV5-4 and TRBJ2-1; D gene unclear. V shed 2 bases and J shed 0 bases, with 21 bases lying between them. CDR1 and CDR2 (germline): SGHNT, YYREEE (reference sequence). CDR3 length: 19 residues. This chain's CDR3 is CASSFKLSYSLSSYNEQFF. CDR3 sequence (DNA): TGTGCCAGCAGCTTTAAATTGTCATACAGCCTAAGCTCCTACAATGAGCAGTTCTTC. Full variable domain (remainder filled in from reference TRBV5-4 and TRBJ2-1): ETGVTQSPTHLIKTRGQQVTLRCSSQSGHNTVSWYQQALGQGPQFIFQYYREEENGRGNFPPRFSGLQFPNYSSELNVNALELDDSALYLCASSFKLSYSLSSYNEQFFGPGTRLTVL.

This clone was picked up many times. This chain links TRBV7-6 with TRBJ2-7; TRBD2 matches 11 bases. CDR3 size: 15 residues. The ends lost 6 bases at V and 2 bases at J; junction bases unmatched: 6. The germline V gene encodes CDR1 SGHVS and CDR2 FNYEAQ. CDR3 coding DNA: TGTGCCAGCAGTTTTAGCGGGAGGGGCCCCTACGAGCAGTACTTC. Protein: CASSFSGRGPYEQYF.

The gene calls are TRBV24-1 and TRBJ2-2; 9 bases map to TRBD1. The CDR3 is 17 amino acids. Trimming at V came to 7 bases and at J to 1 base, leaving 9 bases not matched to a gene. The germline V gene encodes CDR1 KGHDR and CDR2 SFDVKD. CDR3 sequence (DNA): TGTGCCACCAGGCCGGGACAGGGAAATGGGAACACCGGGGAGCTGTTTTTT. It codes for CATRPGQGNGNTGELFF.

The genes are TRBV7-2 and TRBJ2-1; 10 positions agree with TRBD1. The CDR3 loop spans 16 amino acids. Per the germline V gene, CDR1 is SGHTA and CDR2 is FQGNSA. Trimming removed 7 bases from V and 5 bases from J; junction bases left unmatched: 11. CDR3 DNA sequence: TGTGCCAGCACCCCGAGGTGGGACAGGGGAGACAATGAGCAGTTCTTC. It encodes CASTPRWDRGDNEQFF.

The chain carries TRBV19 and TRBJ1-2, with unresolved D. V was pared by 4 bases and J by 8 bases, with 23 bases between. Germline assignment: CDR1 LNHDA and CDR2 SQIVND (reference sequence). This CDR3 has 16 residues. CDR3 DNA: TGTGCCAGTAGTACTCAGGCCCGCGGACGGACGGGAGGCTACACCTTC. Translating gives CASSTQARGRTGGYTF.

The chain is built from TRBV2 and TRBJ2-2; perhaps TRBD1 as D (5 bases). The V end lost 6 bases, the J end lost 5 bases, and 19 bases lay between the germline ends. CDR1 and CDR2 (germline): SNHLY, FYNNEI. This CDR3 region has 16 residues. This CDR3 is CASRPTRARMTGELFF. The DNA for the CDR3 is TGTGCCAGCAGACCCACCAGGGCCCGCATGACCGGGGAGCTGTTTTTT.

In nucleotides, the CDR3 is TGCGCCAGCAGTGAGACTTCCTCGGGGAGGGTGAGGGGCGGCTACACCTTC. Translated, it gives CASSETSSGRVRGGYTF. The chain is built from TRBV10-2 and TRBJ1-2, with a weak D call TRBD1 (5 bases). The V end lost 2 bases, the J end lost 8 bases, and 24 bases lay between the germline ends. The CDR3 is 17 amino acids. From germline, CDR1 is WSHSY and CDR2 SAAADI.

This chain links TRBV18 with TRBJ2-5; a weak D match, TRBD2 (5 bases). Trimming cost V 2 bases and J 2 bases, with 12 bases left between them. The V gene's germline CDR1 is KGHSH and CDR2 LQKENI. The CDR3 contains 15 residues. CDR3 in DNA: TGTGCCAGCTCACCAGTTTCGGGGAGTCAAGAGACCCAGTACTTC. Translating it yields CASSPVSGSQETQYF.

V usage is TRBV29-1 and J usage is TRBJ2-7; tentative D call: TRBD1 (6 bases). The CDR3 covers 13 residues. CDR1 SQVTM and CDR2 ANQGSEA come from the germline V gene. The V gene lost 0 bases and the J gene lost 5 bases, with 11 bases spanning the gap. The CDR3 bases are TGCAGCGTTGAAGATTCGAACAGGGACGAGCAGTACTTC. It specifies CSVEDSNRDEQYF.